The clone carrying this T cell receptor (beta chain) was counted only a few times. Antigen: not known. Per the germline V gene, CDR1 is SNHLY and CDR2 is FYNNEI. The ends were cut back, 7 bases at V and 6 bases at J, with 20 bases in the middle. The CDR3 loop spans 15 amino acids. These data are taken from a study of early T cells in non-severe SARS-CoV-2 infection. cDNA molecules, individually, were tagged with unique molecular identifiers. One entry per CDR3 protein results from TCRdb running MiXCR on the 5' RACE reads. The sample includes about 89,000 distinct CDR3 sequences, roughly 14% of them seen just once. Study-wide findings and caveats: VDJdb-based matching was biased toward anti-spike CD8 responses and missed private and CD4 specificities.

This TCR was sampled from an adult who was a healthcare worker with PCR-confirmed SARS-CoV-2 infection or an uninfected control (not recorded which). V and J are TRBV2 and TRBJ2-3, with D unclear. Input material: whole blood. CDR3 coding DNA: TGTGCCAGCATAAGGCGCACCCTGGTCCCGGATACGCAGTATTTT. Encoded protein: CASIRRTLVPDTQYF. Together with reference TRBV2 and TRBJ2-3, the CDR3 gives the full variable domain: EPEVTQTPSHQVTQMGQEVILRCVPISNHLYFYWYRQILGQKVEFLVSFYNNEISEKSEIFDDQFSVERPDGSNFTLKIRSTKLEDSAMYFCASIRRTLVPDTQYFGPGTRLTVL.